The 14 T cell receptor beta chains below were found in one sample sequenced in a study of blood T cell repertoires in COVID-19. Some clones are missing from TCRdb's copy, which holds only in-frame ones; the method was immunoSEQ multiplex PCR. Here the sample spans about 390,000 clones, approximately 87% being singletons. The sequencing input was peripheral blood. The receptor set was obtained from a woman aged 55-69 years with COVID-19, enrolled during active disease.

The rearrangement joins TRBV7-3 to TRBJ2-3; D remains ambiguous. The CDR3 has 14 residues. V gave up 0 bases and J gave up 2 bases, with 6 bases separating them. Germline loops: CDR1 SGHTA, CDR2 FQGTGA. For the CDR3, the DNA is TGTGCCAGCAGCTTAACACAGTACACAGATACGCAGTATTTT. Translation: CASSLTQYTDTQYF.

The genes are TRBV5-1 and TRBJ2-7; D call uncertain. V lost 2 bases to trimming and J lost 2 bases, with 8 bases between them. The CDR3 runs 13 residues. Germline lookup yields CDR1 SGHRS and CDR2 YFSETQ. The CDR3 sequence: CASSFRHAYEQYF. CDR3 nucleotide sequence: TGCGCCAGCAGCTTCCGACACGCCTACGAGCAGTACTTC.

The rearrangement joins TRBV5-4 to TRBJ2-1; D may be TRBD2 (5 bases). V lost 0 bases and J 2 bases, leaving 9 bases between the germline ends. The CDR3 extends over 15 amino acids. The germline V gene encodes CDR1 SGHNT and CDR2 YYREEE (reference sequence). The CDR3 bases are TGTGCCAGCAGCTTGGGGGTAGCGCCCTACAATGAGCAGTTCTTC. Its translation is CASSLGVAPYNEQFF. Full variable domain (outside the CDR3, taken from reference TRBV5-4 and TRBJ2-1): ETGVTQSPTHLIKTRGQQVTLRCSSQSGHNTVSWYQQALGQGPQFIFQYYREEENGRGNFPPRFSGLQFPNYSSELNVNALELDDSALYLCASSLGVAPYNEQFFGPGTRLTVL.

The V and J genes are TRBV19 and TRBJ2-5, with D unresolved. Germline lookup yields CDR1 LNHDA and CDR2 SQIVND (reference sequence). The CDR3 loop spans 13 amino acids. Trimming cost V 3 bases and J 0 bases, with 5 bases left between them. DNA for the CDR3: TGTGCCAGTAGTATCAGGCACCAAGAGACCCAGTACTTC. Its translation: CASSIRHQETQYF.

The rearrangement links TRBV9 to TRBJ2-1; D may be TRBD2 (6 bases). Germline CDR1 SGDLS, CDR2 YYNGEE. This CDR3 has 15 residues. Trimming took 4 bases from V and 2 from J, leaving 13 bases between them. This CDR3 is CASSPRTTTYNEQFF. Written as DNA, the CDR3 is TGTGCCAGCAGCCCTCGGACTACCACCTACAATGAGCAGTTCTTC. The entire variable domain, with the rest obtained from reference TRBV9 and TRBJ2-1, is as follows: DSGVTQTPKHLITATGQRVTLRCSPRSGDLSVYWYQQSLDQGLQFLIQYYNGEERAKGNILERFSAQQFPDLHSELNLSSLELGDSALYFCASSPRTTTYNEQFFGPGTRLTVL.

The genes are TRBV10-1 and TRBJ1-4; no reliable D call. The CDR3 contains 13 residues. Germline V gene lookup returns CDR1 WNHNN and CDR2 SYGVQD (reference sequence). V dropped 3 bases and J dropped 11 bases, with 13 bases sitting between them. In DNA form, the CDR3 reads TGCGCCAGCAGTGAAACAGAAGCACAGAAACTGTTTTTT. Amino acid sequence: CASSETEAQKLFF.

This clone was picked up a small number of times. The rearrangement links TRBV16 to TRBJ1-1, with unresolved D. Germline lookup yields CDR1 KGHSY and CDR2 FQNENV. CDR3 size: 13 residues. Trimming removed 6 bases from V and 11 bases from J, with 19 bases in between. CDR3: CASRPSGGRYAFF. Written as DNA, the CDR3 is TGTGCCAGCAGACCCTCGGGAGGACGATATGCTTTCTTT.

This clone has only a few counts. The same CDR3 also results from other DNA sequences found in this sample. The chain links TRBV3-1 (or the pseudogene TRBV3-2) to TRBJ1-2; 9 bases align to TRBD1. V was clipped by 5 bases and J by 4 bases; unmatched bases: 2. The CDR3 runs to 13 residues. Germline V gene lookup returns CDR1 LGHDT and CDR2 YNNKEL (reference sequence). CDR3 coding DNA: TGTGCCAGCAGCAAGACAGGGGGCTATGGCTACACCTTC. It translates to CASSKTGGYGYTF.

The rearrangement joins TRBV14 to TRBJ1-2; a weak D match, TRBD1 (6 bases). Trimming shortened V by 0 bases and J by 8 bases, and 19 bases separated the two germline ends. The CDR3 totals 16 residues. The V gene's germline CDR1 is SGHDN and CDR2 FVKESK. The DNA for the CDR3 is TGTGCCAGCAGCCAAGATGGGGCAGGGGTCCTAGGCGGCTACACCTTC. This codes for CASSQDGAGVLGGYTF.

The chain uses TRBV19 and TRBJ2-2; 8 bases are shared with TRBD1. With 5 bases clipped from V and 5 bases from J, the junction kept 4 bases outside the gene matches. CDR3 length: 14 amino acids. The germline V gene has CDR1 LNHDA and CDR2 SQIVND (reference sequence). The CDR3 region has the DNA TGTGCCAGTAGTCCAAACAGGGGGACCGGGGAGCTGTTTTTT. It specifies CASSPNRGTGELFF.

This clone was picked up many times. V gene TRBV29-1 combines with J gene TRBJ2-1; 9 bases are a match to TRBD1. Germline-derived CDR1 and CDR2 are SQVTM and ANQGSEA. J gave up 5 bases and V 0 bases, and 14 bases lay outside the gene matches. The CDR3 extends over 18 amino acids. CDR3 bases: TGCAGCGTTGAAGATTCCCTGGTACAGGGGGCTATGGACAATGAGCAGTTCTTC. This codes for CSVEDSLVQGAMDNEQFF.

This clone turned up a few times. The CDR3 loop is CASILGGHTGELFF. DNA for the CDR3: TGTGCCAGCATATTAGGGGGTCACACCGGGGAGCTGTTTTTT. The chain is built from TRBV28 and TRBJ2-2, with D perhaps matching TRBD1 (6 bases). In germline, CDR1 is MDHEN, CDR2 SYDVKM. V was cut by 7 bases and J by 3 bases, with 12 bases left in between. The CDR3 consists of 14 residues.

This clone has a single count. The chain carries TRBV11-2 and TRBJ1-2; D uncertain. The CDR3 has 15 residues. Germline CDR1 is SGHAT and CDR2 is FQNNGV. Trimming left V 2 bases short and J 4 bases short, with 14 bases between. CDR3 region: CASSLIPGSIYGYTF. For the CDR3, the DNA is TGTGCCAGCAGCTTAATTCCGGGTTCCATCTATGGCTACACCTTC.

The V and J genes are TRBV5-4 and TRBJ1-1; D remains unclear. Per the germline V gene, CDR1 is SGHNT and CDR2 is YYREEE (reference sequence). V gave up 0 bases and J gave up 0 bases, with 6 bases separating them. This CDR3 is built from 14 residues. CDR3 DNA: TGTGCCAGCAGCTTGGTAGAAGTGAACACTGAAGCTTTCTTT. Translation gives CASSLVEVNTEAFF.